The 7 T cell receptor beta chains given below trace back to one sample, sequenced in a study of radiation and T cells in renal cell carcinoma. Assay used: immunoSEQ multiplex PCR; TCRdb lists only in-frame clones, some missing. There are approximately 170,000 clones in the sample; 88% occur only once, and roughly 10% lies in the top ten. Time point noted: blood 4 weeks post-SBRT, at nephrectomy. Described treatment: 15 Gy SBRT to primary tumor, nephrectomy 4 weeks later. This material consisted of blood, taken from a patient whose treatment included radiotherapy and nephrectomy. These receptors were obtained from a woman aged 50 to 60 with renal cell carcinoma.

DNA for the CDR3: TGTGCCAGCAGCTCAAGCGGGGGGGCCTACGAGCAGTACTTC. Its translation is CASSSSGGAYEQYF. The chain recombines TRBV7-8 with TRBJ2-7; 10 positions match TRBD2. This CDR3 contains 14 residues. The V gene's germline CDR1 is SGHVS and CDR2 FQNEAQ. The trim removed 4 bases at V and 2 bases at J, leaving 2 bases unmatched.

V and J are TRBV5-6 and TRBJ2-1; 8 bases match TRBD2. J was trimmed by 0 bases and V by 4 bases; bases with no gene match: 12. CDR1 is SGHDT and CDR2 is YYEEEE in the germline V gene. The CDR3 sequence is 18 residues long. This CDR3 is CASSPLGGGPSSYNEQFF. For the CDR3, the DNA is TGTGCCAGCAGCCCCCTCGGGGGGGGACCAAGCTCCTACAATGAGCAGTTCTTC.

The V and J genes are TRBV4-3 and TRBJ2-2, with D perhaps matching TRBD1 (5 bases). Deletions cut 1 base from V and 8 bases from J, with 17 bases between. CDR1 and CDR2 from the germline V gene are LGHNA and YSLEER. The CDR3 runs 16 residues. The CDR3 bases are TGCGCCAGCAGCCAAGGGCCAGGGTATACGTCTGGGGAGCTGTTTTTT. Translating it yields CASSQGPGYTSGELFF.

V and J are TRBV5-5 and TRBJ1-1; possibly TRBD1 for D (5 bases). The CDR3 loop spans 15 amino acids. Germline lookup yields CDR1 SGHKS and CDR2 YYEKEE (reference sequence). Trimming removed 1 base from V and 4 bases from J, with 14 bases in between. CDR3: CASSLPRGGGTEAFF. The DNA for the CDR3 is TGTGCCAGCAGCTTGCCGAGGGGTGGGGGCACTGAAGCTTTCTTT.

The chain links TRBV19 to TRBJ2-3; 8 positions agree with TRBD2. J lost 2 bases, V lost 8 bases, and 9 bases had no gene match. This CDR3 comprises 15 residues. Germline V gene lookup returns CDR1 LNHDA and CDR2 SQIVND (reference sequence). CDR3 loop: CASGVERGNTDTQYF. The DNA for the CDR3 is TGTGCCAGTGGGGTGGAGCGGGGGAACACAGATACGCAGTATTTT.

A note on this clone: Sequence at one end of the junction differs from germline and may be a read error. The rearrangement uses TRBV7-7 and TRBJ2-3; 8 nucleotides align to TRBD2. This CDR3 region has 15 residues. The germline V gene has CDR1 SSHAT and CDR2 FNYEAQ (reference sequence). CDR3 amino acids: CASSRRGASTDTQYF. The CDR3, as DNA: TGTGCTAGCAGCCGGCGGGGGGCTAGCACAGATACGCAGTATTTT.

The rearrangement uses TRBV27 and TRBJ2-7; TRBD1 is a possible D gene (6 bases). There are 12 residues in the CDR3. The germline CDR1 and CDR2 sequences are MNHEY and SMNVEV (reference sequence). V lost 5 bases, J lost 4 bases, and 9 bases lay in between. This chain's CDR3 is CASSRDTYEQYF. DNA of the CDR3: TGTGCCAGCAGTCGGGACACTTACGAGCAGTACTTC.